These T cell receptor beta chains were read from a single sample in a study of regulatory T cells in long-lasting Graves disease. Via MiXCR, TCRdb re-called the multiplex PCR reads, giving one row per CDR3 protein. The sample carries roughly 500,000 distinct CDR3 sequences, under 25% recorded once. Sample: peripheral blood mononuclear cells (PBMCs), taken when the disease was refractory, from a patient treated with antithyroid drugs. These receptors were taken from a female donor with Graves disease. The CDR3 runs from the conserved cysteine through the conserved F or W. A D gene is named only where the DNA matches it firmly. Size is stated for part of the rows, as once, few or many counts, or as a class when the clone is expanded.

D: .; size: few; V: TRBV20-1; J: TRBJ1-5; DNA: TGCAGTGCTAGAGATGGGAAAGGGAGCAATCAGCCCCAGCATTTT; CDR3: CSARDGKGSNQPQHF
D: .; size: .; V: TRBV15; J: TRBJ1-2; DNA: TGTGCCACCAGCAGAGATCGGGAGTATGGCTACACCTTC; CDR3: CATSRDREYGYTF
D: .; size: few; V: TRBV30; J: TRBJ1-1; DNA: TGTGCCTGGAGGTCCAGACCGAACACTGAAGCTTTCTTT; CDR3: CAWRSRPNTEAFF
D: .; size: once; V: TRBV7-2; J: TRBJ2-7; DNA: TGTGCCAGCAGCTTAACACAGGGCGACGAGTACTTC; CDR3: CASSLTQGDEYF
D: TRBD1; size: .; V: TRBV2; J: TRBJ2-5; DNA: TGTGCCAGCAGGTTTCAGGGGGCCCCGCAAGAGACCCAGTACTTC; CDR3: CASRFQGAPQETQYF
D: .; size: many; V: TRBV20-1; J: TRBJ1-2; DNA: TGCAGTGCTAGGGGGACAAAGGGTGGCTACACCTTC; CDR3: CSARGTKGGYTF
D: .; size: many; V: TRBV6-5; J: TRBJ1-1; DNA: TGTGCCAGCAGTTACAGGGGGAACACTGAAGCTTTCTTT; CDR3: CASSYRGNTEAFF
D: .; size: .; V: TRBV6-1; J: TRBJ1-1; DNA: TGTGCCACCGCCGGGGGGACGCTGAGCACTGAAGCTTTCTTT; CDR3: CATAGGTLSTEAFF
D: .; size: few; V: TRBV20-1; J: TRBJ1-1; DNA: TGCAGTGCCATCCACACCACAGGGTACACTGAAGCTTTCTTT; CDR3: CSAIHTTGYTEAFF
D: .; size: .; V: TRBV11-1; J: TRBJ2-1; DNA: TGTGCCAGCAGCTCAAGGGGTCGCGGGAAGGGGAATGAGCAGTTCTTC; CDR3: CASSSRGRGKGNEQFF
D: .; size: few; V: TRBV19; J: TRBJ1-1; DNA: TGTGCCAGTAGTACCCGTAATCGAGGGATGGCGAACACTGAAGCTTTCTTT; CDR3: CASSTRNRGMANTEAFF
D: .; size: many; V: TRBV5-8; J: TRBJ1-2; DNA: TGTGCCAGCAGCACCGACCAGGATGGCTACACCTTC; CDR3: CASSTDQDGYTF
D: .; size: .; V: TRBV12-3/TRBV12-4; J: TRBJ2-2; DNA: TGTGCCAGCAGGGGGGACGGCCTCGGGGAGCTGTTTTTT; CDR3: CASRGDGLGELFF
D: .; size: .; V: TRBV20-1; J: TRBJ2-7; DNA: TGCAGTGCTAGCCCCACAGGGACAAAACCTTACGAGCAGTACTTC; CDR3: CSASPTGTKPYEQYF
D: TRBD1; size: .; V: TRBV6-1; J: TRBJ1-1; DNA: TGTGCCAGCACCCAGGACAGGGCAACCGCTTTCTTT; CDR3: CASTQDRATAFF
D: TRBD2; size: few; V: TRBV28; J: TRBJ2-1; DNA: TGTGCCAGCAAACTTAGCGGGGGGGTTACCTACAATGAGCAGTTCTTC; CDR3: CASKLSGGVTYNEQFF
D: TRBD1; size: few; V: TRBV7-2; J: TRBJ1-2; DNA: TGTGCCAGCGAGGGGACAGGGTCCTATGGCTACACCTTC; CDR3: CASEGTGSYGYTF
D: .; size: many; V: TRBV6-1; J: TRBJ2-7; DNA: TGTGCCAGCAGCCTATCCTTCCCAGCCGGAGGCTCCTACGAGCAGTACTTC; CDR3: CASSLSFPAGGSYEQYF
D: TRBD1; size: .; V: TRBV3-1; J: TRBJ1-2; DNA: TGTGCCAGCGGACGACAGGGGTTTGGCTACACCTTC; CDR3: CASGRQGFGYTF
D: TRBD2; size: .; V: TRBV6-2/TRBV6-3; J: TRBJ2-1; DNA: TGTGCCAGCAGACGCAGCGGGAGGGCCGGGGTCAATGAGCAGTTCTTC; CDR3: CASRRSGRAGVNEQFF
D: .; size: many; V: TRBV7-8; J: TRBJ1-4; DNA: TGTGCCAGCAGCCCTAGGACACAAGCAACTAATGAAAAACTGTTTTTT; CDR3: CASSPRTQATNEKLFF
D: .; size: few; V: TRBV18; J: TRBJ1-2; DNA: TGTGCCAGCTCACCAAACGGGTTCGATGGCTACACCTTC; CDR3: CASSPNGFDGYTF
D: TRBD1; size: many; V: TRBV28; J: TRBJ2-5; DNA: TGTGCCAGCAGTTCTGGACAGGGGTGGGAGACCCAGTACTTC; CDR3: CASSSGQGWETQYF
D: .; size: .; V: TRBV9; J: TRBJ2-2; DNA: TGTGCCAGCAGCGTAGGGACCCCCAGCGGGGAGCTGTTTTTT; CDR3: CASSVGTPSGELFF
D: .; size: many; V: TRBV28; J: TRBJ2-7; DNA: TGTGCCAGCAGTTCATTCAGGAACCCCTCCTACGAGCAGTACTTC; CDR3: CASSSFRNPSYEQYF
D: .; size: many; V: TRBV7-2; J: TRBJ2-5; DNA: TGTGCCAGCAGCCAGAATGCAGTCCAAGAGACCCAGTACTTC; CDR3: CASSQNAVQETQYF
D: .; size: many; V: TRBV2; J: TRBJ1-2; DNA: TGTGCCAGCAGTCCGACAGTATATGGCTACACCTTC; CDR3: CASSPTVYGYTF
D: TRBD1; size: .; V: TRBV11-2; J: TRBJ1-2; DNA: TGTGCCAGCAGCTTAGATTTAGGGACAGGGCTCTTCTATGGCTACACCTTC; CDR3: CASSLDLGTGLFYGYTF
D: .; size: few; V: TRBV27; J: TRBJ1-2; DNA: TGTGCCAGCAGTTTATCGCGTGCCGGAGTCTATGGCTACACCTTC; CDR3: CASSLSRAGVYGYTF
D: .; size: few; V: TRBV6-2/TRBV6-3; J: TRBJ2-7; DNA: TGTGCCAGCAGTTACAGGGCCTACGAGCAGTACTTC; CDR3: CASSYRAYEQYF